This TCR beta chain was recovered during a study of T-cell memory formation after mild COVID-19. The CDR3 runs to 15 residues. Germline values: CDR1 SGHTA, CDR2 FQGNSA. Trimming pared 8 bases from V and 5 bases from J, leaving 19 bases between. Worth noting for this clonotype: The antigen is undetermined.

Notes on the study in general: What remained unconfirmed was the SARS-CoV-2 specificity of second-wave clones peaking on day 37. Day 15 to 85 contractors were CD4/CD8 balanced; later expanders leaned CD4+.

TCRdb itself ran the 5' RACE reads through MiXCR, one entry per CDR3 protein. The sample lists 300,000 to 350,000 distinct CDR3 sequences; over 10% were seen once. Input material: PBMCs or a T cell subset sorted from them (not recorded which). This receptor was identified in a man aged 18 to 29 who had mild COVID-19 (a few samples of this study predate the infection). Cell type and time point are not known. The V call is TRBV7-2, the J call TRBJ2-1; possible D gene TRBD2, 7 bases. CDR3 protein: CASRPSWGGNNEQFF. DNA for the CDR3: TGTGCCAGCCGGCCCTCTTGGGGGGGCAACAATGAGCAGTTCTTC.